The T cell receptor (beta chain) described here comes from a study of CD8 T cells in ankylosing spondylitis. The V end lost 4 bases, the J end lost 8 bases, and 13 bases lay between the germline ends. Germline values: CDR1 SGHRS, CDR2 YFSETQ. CDR3 size: 12 residues. Notes on the study in general: In ankylosing spondylitis blood, a motif of fewer than 10 highly homologous TCR beta variants appeared characteristic.

A remark on this clonotype: Its specificity is unknown.

TCRdb fed the 5' RACE reads into MiXCR, producing one record per CDR3 protein. This table holds roughly 490,000 distinct CDR3 sequences, over 4% found once. This chain uses TRBV5-1 with TRBJ2-7; D is possibly TRBD1 (6 bases). Material for sequencing was blood, either unsorted or a sorted T cell fraction (not recorded which). The sequence was obtained from a male donor with ankylosing spondylitis. The DNA for the CDR3 is TGCGCCAGCAGCCCGGACAGAACTAAGCAGTACTTC. Amino acids: CASSPDRTKQYF. The full variable domain, with the rest looked up from reference TRBV5-1 and TRBJ2-7, is KAGVTQTPRYLIKTRGQQVTLSCSPISGHRSVSWYQQTPGQGLQFLFEYFSETQRNKGNFPGRFSGRQFSNSRSEMNVSTLELGDSALYLCASSPDRTKQYFGPGTRLTVT.